This T cell receptor (beta chain) originates from a study of blood T cell repertoires in COVID-19. Method: immunoSEQ multiplex PCR; TCRdb's copy keeps in-frame clones and lacks some. The sample yields 150,000 to 200,000 clones, approximately 82% seen once. This CDR3 has 14 amino acids. V was cut by 5 bases and J by 1 base, with 11 bases left in between. The germline V gene has CDR1 SGHAT and CDR2 FQNNGV. The receptor was isolated from an elderly woman with acute or convalescent COVID-19. The gene calls are TRBV11-2 and TRBJ1-2, with D perhaps TRBD1 (5 bases). What was sequenced was peripheral blood. The CDR3 region is CASSRGQINYGYTF. The CDR3 DNA reads TGTGCCAGCAGCCGAGGACAAATTAACTATGGCTACACCTTC.